The entry below gives a single TCR beta chain sequence along with its context. What this receptor recognizes is not known. Base qualities are not provided; no much larger clone lies one nucleotide away. The cysteine opens and the phenylalanine closes a CDR3 of 12 amino acids. Only CDR3 DNA remains: 36 bases, in frame from the first base. Via the germline V gene, CDR1 is SGHTA and CDR2 FQGNSA. V is clipped by 5 bases and J by 6 bases, and the sequence between their germline boundaries is 11 bases long. Receptor libraries were prepared by multiplex PCR. Instrument used: Illumina HiSeq 4000. TCR beta libraries were built with iRepertoire HTBI primers and Arm-PCR amplification of CDR3 regions. Before sequencing, the PCR products underwent gel purification. The authors' analysis ran thus. Gene usage analysis of CDR3 amino acid clonotypes used the approximately 56 TRBV and around 14 TRBJ segments found across samples. Filtered high-quality paired reads were merged into contigs using COPE and FqMerger. BLAST was used to align contigs to IMGT TRBV, TRBD and TRBJ reference genes, with CDR3 defined following IMGT. Clonotypes above 0.1% frequency were classified as highly expanded clones. Shannon entropy served as the measure of repertoire diversity, while the Gini coefficient captured V-J evenness. A clonotype found in more than one individual was treated as public. TCRdb trimmed the raw reads at Q25, called clones with MiXCR and kept productive beta chains. Entries are consolidated by CDR3 protein sequence, retaining the most common genes and DNA. What appears here as the V and J calls and clone size reflects TCRdb's work, not the paper's. This sample is represented by some 500,000 distinct CDR3 sequences; around 15% of them were singletons. About 25% of the sample comes from the top ten.

The data were taken from a study of regulatory T cells in long-lasting Graves disease (dated by TCRdb to the early 2020s). Describing the broader study: Newly diagnosed Graves' disease patients had taken antithyroid drugs for less than 3 months. This study used TCR sequencing and RNA sequencing of peripheral blood to compare persistent Graves' disease patients against newly diagnosed Graves' disease patients. The study was registered as a clinical trial and conducted in China. A total of 35 or so samples were covered by TCR sequencing, comprising about 13 persistent and around 20 newly diagnosed Graves' disease patients.

Beyond this particular receptor, the publication reports: Sequencing and analysis were restricted to the TCR beta chain. The authors acknowledged the small sample size as a limitation that may reduce accuracy. Compared with newly diagnosed patients, persistent Graves' disease patients had lower TCR Shannon entropy and fewer highly expanded clones, which suggests clonal expansion. Preferential use of TRBV28, TRBJ1-2 and TRBJ2-5 was observed in persistent disease, whereas TRBV20-1 and TRBJ2-1 were favored in newly diagnosed disease. Only peripheral blood was studied, because thyroid tissue, the primary lesion, was inaccessible. More public clonotypes were shared among persistent patients (under 3,000) than among newly diagnosed patients (approximately 930).

The sample's time point label, decoded: newly diagnosed GD, antithyroid drugs for less than 3 months. RNA was extracted from PBMCs in TRIzol for both TCR sequencing and RNA sequencing. The diagnosis of Graves' disease was made according to American Thyroid Association guidelines. Patients were recruited from an endocrinology department in Xi'an, China. Each patient gave about 8.1 milliliters of peripheral blood, collected in an EDTA anticoagulant tube. Ficoll Paque Plus density gradient separation was used to isolate PBMCs, and no additional T cell sorting was done. RNA quality was checked with an Agilent 2100 Bioanalyzer and agarose gel, and concentration with a NanoDrop 2000. This same sample was also part of a study on T cells in Graves' hyperthyroidism and ophthalmopathy. From that second study: Graves' hyperthyroidism was defined as stable when no progression to ophthalmopathy occurred over 18 months of follow-up. Hyperthyroidism patients were newly diagnosed, had a disease duration of under 2 months, and were aged 18 to 65 years. Any patient with an uncontrolled infection, another autoimmune disease, pregnancy or lactation was excluded. Diagnoses relied on clinical symptoms, serum thyroxine and TRAb, thyroid ultrasound and orbital computed tomography. A first-round RT-PCR of the TCR CDR3 used the HTBI primer set with the Qiagen OneStep RT-PCR kit. Most expanded thyroid clonotypes (frequency above 0.001) were also found in blood, which suggests that blood repertoires may mirror thyroid immune responses. A 13 V-J signature model separated ophthalmopathy from stable hyperthyroidism, with over 85% sensitivity and about 81% specificity in cross-validation and 80%/75% in testing. During validation, the model predicted progression to ophthalmopathy a median of around 7 months ahead of onset, with around 71% sensitivity and about 72% specificity. TCR V-J signatures able to tell the groups apart were searched for in a discovery cohort of some 97 patients, of whom more than 40 had Graves' ophthalmopathy and some 60 had stable Graves' hyperthyroidism. Whether ophthalmopathy could be predicted prospectively was tested in an independent validation cohort made up of roughly 19 hyperthyroidism patients plus 17 patients who later progressed to ophthalmopathy. The 85 to 100 discovery patients were randomly split 7:3 into training and test sets. In addition, the study compared T-cell repertoires in thyroid tissue and in blood from six Graves' hyperthyroidism patients. After sampling, hyperthyroidism patients received methimazole starting at 30 mg daily, and ophthalmopathy patients received high-dose intravenous methylprednisolone. The libraries were constructed in a second round of multiplex PCR and then size-selected and purified. Sequencing of the libraries was done on an Illumina HiSeq2000 using paired-end 100 bp reads. SOAPnuke was used to process the raw data, throwing out any read that contained adapters or uncalled bases, had a mean Phred below 15, or lacked an exact constant-primer or identifier match. High-quality paired reads were merged with COPE v1.2.5, and unique nucleotide sequences were defined as clonotypes. Clonotypes were aligned to IMGT TRBV, TRBD and TRBJ reference segments using MiTCR v1.1. The analysis was restricted to V-J combinations with a frequency above 0.0001, which together covered approximately 99% of the repertoires. The TCS score was defined as the ratio of F50 (clonal expansion) to E x V (chaos), calculated using BLOSUM62-based TCRdist between CDR3 peptides within each V-J. Welch's t-statistics and random forest reduced around 520 V-J features to 13, which were used in a naive Bayes classifier (R e1071). No statistical method was used to set the sample size in advance, and investigators knew the group allocation. TCR Vbeta CDR3 sequencing of roughly 140 peripheral blood samples (around 45 ophthalmopathy, 75 to 85 hyperthyroidism and about 17 progressor patients) is reported in the paper.

Material: peripheral blood mononuclear cells (PBMCs), obtained at new diagnosis, from a patient treated with antithyroid drugs. The rearranged chain carries TRBV7-2 and TRBJ2-7; the D region possibly corresponds to TRBD2 (5 bases align). The sequence derives from a woman aged 40 to 65 with Graves disease. Donor details come from another sample of the same person, matched by shared clones. The DNA sequence follows: TGTGCCAGCAGCGTCTCCCGGGGCGAGCAGTACTTC. Its amino acids are CASSVSRGEQYF.